A single sample is the source of the 2 T cell receptor beta chains below, sequenced in a study of T-cell reconstitution after alpha-beta-depleted transplantation in children. The TCRbeta library incorporated unique molecular identifiers. MiXCR, applied by TCRdb to the PCR reads, yields one record per CDR3 protein. The sample includes 550,000 to 600,000 distinct CDR3 sequences, about 21% seen only once; the top ten take roughly 15%. Sequenced here: PBMCs, mostly from graft donor cells, sampled 360 days after TCRalphabeta/CD19-depleted stem cell transplant. All receptors derive from a boy in the first two years of life who had a stem cell transplant for acute myeloid leukemia, so the T cells may come from the graft donor.

This clonotype has more than one count but fewer than ten. The chain joins TRBV5-1 to TRBJ2-5; 8 bases line up with TRBD2. Germline V CDR1 and CDR2: SGHRS, YFSETQ. The CDR3 is 19 residues long. The trim removed 0 bases at V and 0 bases at J, leaving 13 bases unmatched. The CDR3 reads CASSLALQRGTLYQETQYF. The CDR3 bases are TGCGCCAGCAGCTTGGCCCTCCAGCGGGGGACACTGTACCAAGAGACCCAGTACTTC.

The chain recombines TRBV2 with TRBJ2-1; 8 nucleotides agree with TRBD1. CDR3 size: 14 residues. Germline assignment: CDR1 SNHLY and CDR2 FYNNEI. The V gene end was trimmed by 6 bases and the J gene end by 3 bases; junction bases not matched to a gene: 4. DNA for the CDR3: TGTGCCAGCAGCACTACAGGGGGCTACAATGAGCAGTTCTTC. It is translated as CASSTTGGYNEQFF.